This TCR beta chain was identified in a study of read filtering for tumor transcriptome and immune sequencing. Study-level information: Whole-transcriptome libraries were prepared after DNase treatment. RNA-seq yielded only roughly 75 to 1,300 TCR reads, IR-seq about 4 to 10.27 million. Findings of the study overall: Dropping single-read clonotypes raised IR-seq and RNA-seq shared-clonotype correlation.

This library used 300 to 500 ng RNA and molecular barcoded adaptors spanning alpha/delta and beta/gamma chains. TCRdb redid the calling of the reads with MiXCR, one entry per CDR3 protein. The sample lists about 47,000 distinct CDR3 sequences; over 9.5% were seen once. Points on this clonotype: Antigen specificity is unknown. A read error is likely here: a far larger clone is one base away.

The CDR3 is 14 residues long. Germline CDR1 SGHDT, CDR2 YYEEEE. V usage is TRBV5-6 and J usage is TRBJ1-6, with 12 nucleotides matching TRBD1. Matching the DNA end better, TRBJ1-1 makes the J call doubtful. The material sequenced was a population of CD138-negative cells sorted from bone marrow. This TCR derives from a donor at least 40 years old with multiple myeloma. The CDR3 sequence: CASSLGTGGAGAFF. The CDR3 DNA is TGTGCCAGCAGCCTCGGGACAGGGGGCGCGGGGGCTTTCTTT.